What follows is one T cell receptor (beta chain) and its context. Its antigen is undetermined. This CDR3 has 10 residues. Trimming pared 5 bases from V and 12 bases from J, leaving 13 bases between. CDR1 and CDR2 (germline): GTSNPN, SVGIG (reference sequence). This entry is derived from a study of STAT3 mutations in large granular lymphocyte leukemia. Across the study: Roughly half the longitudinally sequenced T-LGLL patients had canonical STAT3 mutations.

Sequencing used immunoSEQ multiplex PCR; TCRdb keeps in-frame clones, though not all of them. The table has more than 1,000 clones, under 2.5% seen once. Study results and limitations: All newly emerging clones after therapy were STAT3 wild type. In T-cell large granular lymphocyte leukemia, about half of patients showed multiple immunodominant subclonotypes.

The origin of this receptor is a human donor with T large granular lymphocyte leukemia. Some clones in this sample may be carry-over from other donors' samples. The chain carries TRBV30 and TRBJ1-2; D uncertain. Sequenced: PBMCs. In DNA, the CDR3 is TGTGCCTGGGCTTCCGCCTCGCACACCTTC. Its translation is CAWASASHTF.